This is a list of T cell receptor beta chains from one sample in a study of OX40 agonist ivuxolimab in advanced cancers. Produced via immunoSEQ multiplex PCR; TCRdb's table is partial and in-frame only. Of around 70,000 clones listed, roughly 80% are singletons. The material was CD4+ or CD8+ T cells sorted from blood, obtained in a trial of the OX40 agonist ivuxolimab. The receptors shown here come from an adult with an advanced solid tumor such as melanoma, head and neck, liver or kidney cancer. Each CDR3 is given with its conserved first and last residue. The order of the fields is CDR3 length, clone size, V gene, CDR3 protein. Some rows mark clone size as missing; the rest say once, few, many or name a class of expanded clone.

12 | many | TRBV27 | CASSYHSNEQFF
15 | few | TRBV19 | CASSIGHTDTYEQYF
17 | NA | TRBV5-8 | CASSLWFQGTQGEKLFF
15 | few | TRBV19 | CASSIFSANTGELFF
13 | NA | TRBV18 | CASSPQGQETQYF
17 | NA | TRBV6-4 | CASSEPGLAGDTDTQYF
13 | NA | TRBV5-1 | CASSLAGNTEAFF
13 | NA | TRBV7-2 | CASSWTSSYEQYF
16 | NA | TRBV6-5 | CASSYSFLGQTYGYTF
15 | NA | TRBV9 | CASSVEGLGAHEQFF
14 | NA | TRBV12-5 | CASGPDSTHTEAFF
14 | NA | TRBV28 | CASSLGLQGYGYTF
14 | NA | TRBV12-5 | CASGTSGGGNEQYF
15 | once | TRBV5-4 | CASSLVGGQSYEQYF
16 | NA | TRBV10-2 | CASSDGRDRGPGEQYF
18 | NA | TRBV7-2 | CASSPAPGLAGGGDTQYF
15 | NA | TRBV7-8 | CASSPRDLSHYGYTF
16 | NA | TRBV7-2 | CASSTRDRGREPEAFF
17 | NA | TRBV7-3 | CASSTGFRTDLNTEAFF
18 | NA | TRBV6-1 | CASSGLGRLGGLNYEQYF
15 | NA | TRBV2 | CASSESSRWGQPQHF
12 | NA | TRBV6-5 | CASTVSGRAPFF
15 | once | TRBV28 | CASSTDRGPGETQYF
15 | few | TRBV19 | CASREGLQSYNEQFF
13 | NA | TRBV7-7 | CASARDLSYEQYF
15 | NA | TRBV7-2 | CASSLQAWGNSPLHF
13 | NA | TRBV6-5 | CASSWVSAYEQYF
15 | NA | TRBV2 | CASSEAVGVGNEQFF
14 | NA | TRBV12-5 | CASGSGQGTYEQYF
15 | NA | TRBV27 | CASSLFNSGANVLTF
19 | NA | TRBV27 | CASSYSRGPAPPNTGELFF
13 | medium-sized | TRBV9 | CASSVDTDSGYTF
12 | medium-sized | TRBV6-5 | CASSYGGQGYTF
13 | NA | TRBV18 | CASSRTGNTEAFF
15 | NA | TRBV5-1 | CASKYDLNSPDTQYF
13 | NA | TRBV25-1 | CASSGSDRGPQYF
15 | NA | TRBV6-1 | CASSEWSGGNYGYTF
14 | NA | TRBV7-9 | CASSDDRGREKLFF
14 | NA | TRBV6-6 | CASSWGGRGGGYTF
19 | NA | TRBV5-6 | CASSFFSFLGQGNAGELFF
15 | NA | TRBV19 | CASSRTGAVSYEQYF
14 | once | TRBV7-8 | CASSLFRTESEAFF